This TCR beta chain was profiled in a study of response to subunit inactivated influenza vaccine. Study-level results: Authors suggested that a seasonal influenza vaccination recruits few new T cells each time.

TCRdb ran MiXCR on the RT-PCR reads and lists one entry per CDR3 protein. The data show about 570,000 distinct CDR3 sequences, 12% seen once. A note on this clonotype: Its antigen is undetermined.

The CDR3 length is 16 residues. The clonotype originates from a man aged 50-59 years who received an inactivated influenza vaccine. The rearrangement uses TRBV12-3 or TRBV12-4 and TRBJ1-5; tentatively, D is TRBD1 (6 bases). The source material was PBMCs from blood, sampled on the day of vaccination. CDR3 residues: CGPVPGERRGNQPQHF. DNA of the CDR3: TGTGGCCCGGTCCCAGGGGAGAGACGGGGCAATCAGCCCCAGCATTTT.